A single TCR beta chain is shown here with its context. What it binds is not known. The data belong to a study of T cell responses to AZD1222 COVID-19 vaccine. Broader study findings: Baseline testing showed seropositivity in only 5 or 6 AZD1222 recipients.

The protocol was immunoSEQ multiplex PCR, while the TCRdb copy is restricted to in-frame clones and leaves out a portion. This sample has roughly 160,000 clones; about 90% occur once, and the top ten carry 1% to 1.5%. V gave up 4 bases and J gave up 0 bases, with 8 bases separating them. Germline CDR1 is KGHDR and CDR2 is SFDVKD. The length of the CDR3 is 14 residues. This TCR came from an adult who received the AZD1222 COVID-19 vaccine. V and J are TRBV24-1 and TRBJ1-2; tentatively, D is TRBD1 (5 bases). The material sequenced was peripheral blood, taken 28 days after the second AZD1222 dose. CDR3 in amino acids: CATSETGSNYGYTF. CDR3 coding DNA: TGTGCCACCAGTGAAACAGGATCTAACTATGGCTACACCTTC.